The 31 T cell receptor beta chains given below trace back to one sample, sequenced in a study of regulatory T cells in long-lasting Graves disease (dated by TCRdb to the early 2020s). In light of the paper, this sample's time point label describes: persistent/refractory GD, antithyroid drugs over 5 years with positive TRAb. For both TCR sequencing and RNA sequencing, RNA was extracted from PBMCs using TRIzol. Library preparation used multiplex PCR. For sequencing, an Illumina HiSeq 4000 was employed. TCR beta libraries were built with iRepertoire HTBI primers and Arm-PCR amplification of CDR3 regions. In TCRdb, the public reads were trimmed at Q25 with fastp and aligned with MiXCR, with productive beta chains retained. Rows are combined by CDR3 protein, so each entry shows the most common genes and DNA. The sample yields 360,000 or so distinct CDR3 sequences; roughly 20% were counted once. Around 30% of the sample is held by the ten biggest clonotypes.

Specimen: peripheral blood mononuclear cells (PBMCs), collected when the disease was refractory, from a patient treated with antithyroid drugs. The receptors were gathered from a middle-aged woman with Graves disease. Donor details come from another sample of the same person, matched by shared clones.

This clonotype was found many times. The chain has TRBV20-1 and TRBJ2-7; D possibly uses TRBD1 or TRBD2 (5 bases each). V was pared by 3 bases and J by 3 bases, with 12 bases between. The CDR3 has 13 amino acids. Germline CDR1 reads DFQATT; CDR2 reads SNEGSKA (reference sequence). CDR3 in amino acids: CSASRVRDYEQYF. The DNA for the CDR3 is TGCAGTGCTAGCAGGGTCCGGGACTACGAGCAGTACTTC.

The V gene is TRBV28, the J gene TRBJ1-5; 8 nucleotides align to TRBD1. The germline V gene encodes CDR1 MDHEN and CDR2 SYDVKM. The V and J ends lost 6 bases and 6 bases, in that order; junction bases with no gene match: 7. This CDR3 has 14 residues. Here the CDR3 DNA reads TGTGCCAGCAGGGAGACAGGGGAGGGTCAGCCCCAGCATTTT. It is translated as CASRETGEGQPQHF.

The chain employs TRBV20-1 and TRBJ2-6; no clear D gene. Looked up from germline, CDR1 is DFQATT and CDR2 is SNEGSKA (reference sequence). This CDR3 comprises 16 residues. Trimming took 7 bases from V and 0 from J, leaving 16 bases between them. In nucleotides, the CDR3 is TGCAGTGTCTCGATGATGGGCAACTCTGGGGCCAACGTCCTGACTTTC. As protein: CSVSMMGNSGANVLTF.

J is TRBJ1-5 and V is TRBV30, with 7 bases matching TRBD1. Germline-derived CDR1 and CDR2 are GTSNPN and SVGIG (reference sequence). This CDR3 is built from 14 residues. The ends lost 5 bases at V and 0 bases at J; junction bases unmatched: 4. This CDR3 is CAWGTDYSNQPQHF. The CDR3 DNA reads TGTGCCTGGGGGACAGACTATAGCAATCAGCCCCAGCATTTT.

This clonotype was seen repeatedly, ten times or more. The chain's CDR3 is CASSLTGVGSPLHF. The CDR3 bases are TGTGCCAGCAGTTTAACGGGGGTTGGTTCACCCCTCCACTTT. The chain recombines TRBV28 with TRBJ1-6; possibly TRBD1 for D (5 bases). V was pared by 2 bases and J by 9 bases, with 11 bases between. CDR3 size: 14 residues. CDR1 is MDHEN and CDR2 is SYDVKM in the germline V gene.

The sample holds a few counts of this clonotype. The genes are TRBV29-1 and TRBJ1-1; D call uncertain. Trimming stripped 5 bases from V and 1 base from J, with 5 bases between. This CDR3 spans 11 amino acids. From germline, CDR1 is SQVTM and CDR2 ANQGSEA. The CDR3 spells CSVLRNTEAFF. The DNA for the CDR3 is TGCAGCGTTCTCAGGAACACTGAAGCTTTCTTT.

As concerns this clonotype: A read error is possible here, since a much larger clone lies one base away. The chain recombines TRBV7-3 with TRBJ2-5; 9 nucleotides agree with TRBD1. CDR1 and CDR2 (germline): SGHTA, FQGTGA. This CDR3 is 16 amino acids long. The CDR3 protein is CASSPHGTGNQETRYF. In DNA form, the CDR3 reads TGTGCCAGCAGCCCCCATGGGACAGGGAACCAAGAGACCCGGTACTTC.

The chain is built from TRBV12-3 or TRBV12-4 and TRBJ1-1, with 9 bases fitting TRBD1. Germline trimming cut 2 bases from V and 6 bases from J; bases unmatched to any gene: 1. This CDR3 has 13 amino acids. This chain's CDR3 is CASSLWTGAEAFF. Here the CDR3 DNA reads TGTGCCAGCAGTTTATGGACAGGGGCTGAAGCTTTCTTT.

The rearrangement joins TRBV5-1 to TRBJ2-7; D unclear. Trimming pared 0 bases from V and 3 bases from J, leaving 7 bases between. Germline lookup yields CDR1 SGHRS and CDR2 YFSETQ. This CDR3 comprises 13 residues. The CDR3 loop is CASSLGINYEQYF. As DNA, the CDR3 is TGCGCCAGCAGCTTGGGGATTAACTACGAGCAGTACTTC.

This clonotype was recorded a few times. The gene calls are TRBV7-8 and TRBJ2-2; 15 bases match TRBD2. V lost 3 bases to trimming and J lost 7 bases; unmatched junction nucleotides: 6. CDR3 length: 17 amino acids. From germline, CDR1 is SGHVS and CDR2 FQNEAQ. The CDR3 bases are TGTGCCAGCAGCTTTGATGGACTAGCGGGAGGGGTCGGGGAGCTGTTTTTT. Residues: CASSFDGLAGGVGELFF.

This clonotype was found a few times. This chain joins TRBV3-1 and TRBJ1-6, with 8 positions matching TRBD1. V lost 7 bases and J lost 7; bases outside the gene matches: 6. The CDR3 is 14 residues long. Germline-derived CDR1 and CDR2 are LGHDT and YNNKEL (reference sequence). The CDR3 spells CASTYTGGNSPLHF. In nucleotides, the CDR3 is TGTGCCAGCACCTATACAGGGGGAAATTCACCCCTCCACTTT.

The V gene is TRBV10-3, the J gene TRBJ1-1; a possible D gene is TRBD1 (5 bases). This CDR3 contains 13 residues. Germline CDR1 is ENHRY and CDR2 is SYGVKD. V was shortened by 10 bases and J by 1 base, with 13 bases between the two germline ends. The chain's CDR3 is CATTGTPNTEAFF. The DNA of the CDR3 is TGTGCCACCACCGGGACCCCGAACACTGAAGCTTTCTTT.

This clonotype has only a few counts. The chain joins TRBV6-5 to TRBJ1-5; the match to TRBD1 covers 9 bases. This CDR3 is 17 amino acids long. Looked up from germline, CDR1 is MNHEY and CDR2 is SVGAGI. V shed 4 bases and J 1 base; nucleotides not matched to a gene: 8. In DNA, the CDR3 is TGTGCCAGCAGTTCCCCAGGACAGGGGAAAAGCAATCAGCCCCAGCATTTT. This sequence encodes CASSSPGQGKSNQPQHF.

CDR3 sequence: CASRRGTANEKLFF. DNA for the CDR3: TGTGCCAGTAGACGGGGGACGGCTAATGAAAAACTGTTTTTT. This chain joins TRBV19 and TRBJ1-4, with a tentative D call TRBD1 (5 bases). V gave up 6 bases and J gave up 3 bases, with 11 bases separating them. The CDR3 sequence is 14 residues long. CDR1 and CDR2 from the germline V gene are LNHDA and SQIVND (reference sequence).

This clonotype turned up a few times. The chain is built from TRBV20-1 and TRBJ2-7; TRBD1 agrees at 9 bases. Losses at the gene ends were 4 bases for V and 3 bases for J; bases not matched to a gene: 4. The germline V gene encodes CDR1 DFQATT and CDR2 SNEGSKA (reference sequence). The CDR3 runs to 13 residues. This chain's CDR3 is CSANRQGGYEQYF. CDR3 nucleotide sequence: TGCAGTGCTAACCGACAGGGGGGCTACGAGCAGTACTTC.

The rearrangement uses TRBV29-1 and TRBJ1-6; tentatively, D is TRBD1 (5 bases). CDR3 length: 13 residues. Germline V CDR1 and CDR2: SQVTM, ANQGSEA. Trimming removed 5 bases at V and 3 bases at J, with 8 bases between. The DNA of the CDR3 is TGCAGCGTTTCCAGGGACTATAATTCACCCCTCCACTTT. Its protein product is CSVSRDYNSPLHF.

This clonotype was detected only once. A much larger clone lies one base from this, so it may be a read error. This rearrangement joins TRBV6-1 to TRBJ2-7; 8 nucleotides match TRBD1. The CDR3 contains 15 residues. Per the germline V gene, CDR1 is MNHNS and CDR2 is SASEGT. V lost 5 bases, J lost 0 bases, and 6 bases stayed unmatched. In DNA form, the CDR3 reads TGTGCCAGCAGTCCGCGACAGGGGTTCTCCTACGAGCAGTACTTC. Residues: CASSPRQGFSYEQYF.

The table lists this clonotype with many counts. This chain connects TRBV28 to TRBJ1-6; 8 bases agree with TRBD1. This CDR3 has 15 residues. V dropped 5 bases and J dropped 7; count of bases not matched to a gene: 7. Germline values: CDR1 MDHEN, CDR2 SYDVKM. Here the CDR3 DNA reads TGTGCCAGCAGTCTACCGGGACAGGTGAATTCACCCCTCCACTTT. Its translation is CASSLPGQVNSPLHF.

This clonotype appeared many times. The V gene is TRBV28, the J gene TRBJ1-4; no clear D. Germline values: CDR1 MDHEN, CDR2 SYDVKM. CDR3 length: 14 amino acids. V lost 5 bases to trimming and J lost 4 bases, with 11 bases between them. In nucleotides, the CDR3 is TGTGCCAGCAGTCCACGACATGGTAATGAAAAACTGTTTTTT. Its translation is CASSPRHGNEKLFF.

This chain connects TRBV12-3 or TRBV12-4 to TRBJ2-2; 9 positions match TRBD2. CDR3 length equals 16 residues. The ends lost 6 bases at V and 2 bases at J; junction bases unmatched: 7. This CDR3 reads CASSSYSGSNTGELFF. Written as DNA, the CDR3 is TGTGCCAGCAGCTCCTATAGCGGGAGTAACACCGGGGAGCTGTTTTTT.

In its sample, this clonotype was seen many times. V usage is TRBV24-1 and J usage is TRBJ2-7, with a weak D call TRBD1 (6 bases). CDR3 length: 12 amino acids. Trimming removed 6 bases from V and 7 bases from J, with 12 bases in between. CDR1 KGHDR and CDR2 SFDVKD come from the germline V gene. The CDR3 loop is CATSPTGSEQYF. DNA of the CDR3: TGTGCCACCAGTCCAACAGGGTCGGAGCAGTACTTC.

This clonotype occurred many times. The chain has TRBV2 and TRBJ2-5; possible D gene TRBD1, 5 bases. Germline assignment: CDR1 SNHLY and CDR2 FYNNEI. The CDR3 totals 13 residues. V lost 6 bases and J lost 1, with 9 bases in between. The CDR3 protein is CASRYRSQETQYF. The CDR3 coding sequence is TGTGCCAGCAGATACAGGAGCCAAGAGACCCAGTACTTC. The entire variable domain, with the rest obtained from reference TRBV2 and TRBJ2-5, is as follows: EPEVTQTPSHQVTQMGQEVILRCVPISNHLYFYWYRQILGQKVEFLVSFYNNEISEKSEIFDDQFSVERPDGSNFTLKIRSTKLEDSAMYFCASRYRSQETQYFGPGTRLLVL.

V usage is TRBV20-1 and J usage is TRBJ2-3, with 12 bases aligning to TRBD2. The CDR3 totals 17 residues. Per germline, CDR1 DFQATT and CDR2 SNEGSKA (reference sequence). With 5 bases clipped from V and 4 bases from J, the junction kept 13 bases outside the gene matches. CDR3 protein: CSAGGLAGGFNADTQYF. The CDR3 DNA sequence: TGCAGTGCTGGTGGGCTAGCGGGAGGGTTTAACGCAGATACGCAGTATTTT.

For the CDR3, the DNA is TGTGCCAGCAGAGCCGGGACAGGCGCTGGAAACACCATATATTTT. This translates into CASRAGTGAGNTIYF. V gene TRBV2 combines with J gene TRBJ1-3; 8 bases are a match to TRBD1. CDR3 size: 15 residues. Looked up from germline, CDR1 is SNHLY and CDR2 is FYNNEI. V lost 6 bases and J lost 2; bases outside the gene matches: 6.

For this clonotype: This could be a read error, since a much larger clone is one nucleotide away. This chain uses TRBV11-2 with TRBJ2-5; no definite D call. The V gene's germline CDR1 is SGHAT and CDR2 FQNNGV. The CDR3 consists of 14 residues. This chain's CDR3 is CASSFQVYQEAQYF. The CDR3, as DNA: TGTGCCAGCAGCTTCCAGGTGTACCAAGAGGCCCAGTACTTC. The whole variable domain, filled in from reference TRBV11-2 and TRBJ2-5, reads EAGVAQSPRYKIIEKRQSVAFWCNPISGHATLYWYQQILGQGPKLLIQFQNNGVVDDSQLPKDRFSAERLKGVDSTLKIQPAKLEDSAVYLCASSFQVYQEAQYFGPGTRLLVL.

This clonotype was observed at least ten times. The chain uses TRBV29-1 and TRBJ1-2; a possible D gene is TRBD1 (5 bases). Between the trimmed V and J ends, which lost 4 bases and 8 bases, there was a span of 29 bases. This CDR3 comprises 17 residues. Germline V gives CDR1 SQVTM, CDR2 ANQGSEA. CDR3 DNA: TGCAGCGTTGGTTCTGGACACGGGACTTGGAGCGGAGAGGGCTACACCTTC. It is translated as CSVGSGHGTWSGEGYTF.

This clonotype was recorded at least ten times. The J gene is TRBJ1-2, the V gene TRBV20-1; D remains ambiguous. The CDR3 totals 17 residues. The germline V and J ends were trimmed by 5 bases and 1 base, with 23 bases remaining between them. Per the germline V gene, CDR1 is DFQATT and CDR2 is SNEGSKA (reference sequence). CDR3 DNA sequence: TGCAGTGCTCAACGGGCCAGCCTACAAGAACTTAACTATGGCTACACCTTC. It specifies CSAQRASLQELNYGYTF.

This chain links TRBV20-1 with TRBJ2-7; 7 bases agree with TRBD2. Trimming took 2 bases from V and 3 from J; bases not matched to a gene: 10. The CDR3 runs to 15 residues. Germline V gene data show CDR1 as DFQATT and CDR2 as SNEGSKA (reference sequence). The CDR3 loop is CSARISQRDFYEQYF. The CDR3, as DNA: TGCAGTGCTAGAATCTCCCAGCGGGACTTCTACGAGCAGTACTTC.

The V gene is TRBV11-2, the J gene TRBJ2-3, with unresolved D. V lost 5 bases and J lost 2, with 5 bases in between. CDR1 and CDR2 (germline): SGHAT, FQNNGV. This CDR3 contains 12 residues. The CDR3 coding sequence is TGTGCCAGCAGCCGGAACACAGATACGCAGTATTTT. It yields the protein CASSRNTDTQYF. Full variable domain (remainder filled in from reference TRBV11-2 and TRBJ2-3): EAGVAQSPRYKIIEKRQSVAFWCNPISGHATLYWYQQILGQGPKLLIQFQNNGVVDDSQLPKDRFSAERLKGVDSTLKIQPAKLEDSAVYLCASSRNTDTQYFGPGTRLTVL.

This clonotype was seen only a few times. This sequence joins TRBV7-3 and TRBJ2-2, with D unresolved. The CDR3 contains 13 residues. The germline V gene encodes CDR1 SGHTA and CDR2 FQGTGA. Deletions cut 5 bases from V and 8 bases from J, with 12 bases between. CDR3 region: CASSPTQMGELFF. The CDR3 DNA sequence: TGTGCCAGCAGCCCGACCCAAATGGGGGAGCTGTTTTTT.

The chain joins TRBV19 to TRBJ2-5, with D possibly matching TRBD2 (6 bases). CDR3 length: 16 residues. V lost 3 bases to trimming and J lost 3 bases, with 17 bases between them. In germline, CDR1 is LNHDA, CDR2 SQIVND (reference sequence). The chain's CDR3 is CASSMRDPSVEETQYF. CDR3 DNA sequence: TGTGCCAGTAGTATGCGGGACCCCTCCGTAGAAGAGACCCAGTACTTC.